These 19 T cell receptor beta chains originate from one sample sequenced in a study of PD-L1 blockade in urothelial cancer. The data were produced by immunoSEQ multiplex PCR, yet TCRdb's version contains in-frame clones alone and is incomplete. The sample has under 55,000 clones, about 88% seen once. The time point was: pretreatment peripheral blood. The sample in question was PBMCs, obtained around atezolizumab (anti-PD-L1) treatment. The receptors were gathered from a man aged 65 to 79 with urothelial cancer.

This chain joins TRBV6-5 and TRBJ2-1; TRBD1 aligns across 12 bases. The length of the CDR3 is 14 residues. The V segment lost 7 bases and the J segment 10 bases; nucleotides outside the gene matches: 8. CDR1 is MNHEY, CDR2 SVGAGI, per germline. CDR3: CASTGTGGPREQFF. As DNA, the CDR3 is TGTGCCAGCACCGGGACAGGGGGCCCCAGGGAGCAGTTCTTC.

The chain joins TRBV10-3 to TRBJ1-6, with TRBD1 as a possible D gene (5 bases). Germline values: CDR1 ENHRY, CDR2 SYGVKD. CDR3 length: 17 residues. The germline V and J ends were trimmed by 0 bases and 6 bases, with 15 bases remaining between them. The CDR3 DNA reads TGTGCCATCAGTGAGTCTCACGGTGGGGGGTTTAATTCACCCCTCCACTTT. This translates into CAISESHGGGFNSPLHF.

The chain carries TRBV29-1 and TRBJ2-3; 9 bases are shared with TRBD2. Trimming at V came to 2 bases and at J to 3 bases, leaving 0 bases not matched to a gene. Germline-derived CDR1 and CDR2 are SQVTM and ANQGSEA. This CDR3 has 13 amino acids. The CDR3 DNA is TGCAGCGTTGAAACTAGCGGGACAGATACGCAGTATTTT. Translating gives CSVETSGTDTQYF.

This rearrangement joins TRBV5-4 to TRBJ1-1; weak D call: TRBD1 (5 bases). Per the germline V gene, CDR1 is SGHNT and CDR2 is YYREEE (reference sequence). This CDR3 region has 14 residues. With 4 bases removed from V and 10 bases from J, the gap between germline ends came to 20 bases. CDR3 bases: TGTGCCAGCAGCCCCCCCTCTACCTCGCAGGGAGCTTTCTTT. This gives the protein CASSPPSTSQGAFF.

The V call is TRBV19, the J call TRBJ2-1; no reliable D call. The CDR3 totals 17 residues. V lost 0 bases, J lost 0 bases, and 12 bases lay in between. In germline, CDR1 is LNHDA, CDR2 SQIVND (reference sequence). The CDR3 is CASSIDGPPSSYNEQFF. The CDR3 DNA sequence: TGTGCCAGTAGTATAGATGGGCCGCCGAGCTCCTACAATGAGCAGTTCTTC.

The rearrangement uses TRBV28 and TRBJ1-4; D gene ambiguous. The germline V gene encodes CDR1 MDHEN and CDR2 SYDVKM. The CDR3 covers 13 residues. Trimming removed 7 bases at V and 7 bases at J, with 13 bases between. The CDR3 protein is CASNRQEGEKLFF. DNA for the CDR3: TGTGCCAGCAATAGGCAGGAGGGTGAAAAACTGTTTTTT.

V and J are TRBV19 and TRBJ1-4; 9 bases line up with TRBD1. The CDR3 contains 14 residues. Germline loops: CDR1 LNHDA, CDR2 SQIVND (reference sequence). The ends lost 7 bases at V and 7 bases at J; junction bases unmatched: 7. CDR3 sequence (DNA): TGTGCCAGTAAATTACAGGGGGCTGGTGAAAAACTGTTTTTT. Protein: CASKLQGAGEKLFF.

The CDR3 protein is CAIRDSRSSYNEQFF. The CDR3, as DNA: TGTGCCATCAGGGACTCGAGGAGCTCCTACAATGAGCAGTTCTTC. This chain connects TRBV10-3 to TRBJ2-1; TRBD2 is a possible D gene (5 bases). Germline V CDR1 and CDR2: ENHRY, SYGVKD. This CDR3 is built from 15 residues. V was shortened by 6 bases and J by 0 bases, with 12 bases between the two germline ends.

V usage is TRBV4-2 and J usage is TRBJ2-1, with 9 positions matching TRBD1. Per germline, CDR1 LGHNA and CDR2 YNFKEQ. This CDR3 is built from 15 residues. Trimming took 3 bases from V and 5 from J; bases not matched to a gene: 5. CDR3 bases: TGTGCCAGCAGCCAGTATAGGACAGGGGACAATGAGCAGTTCTTC. Translated, it gives CASSQYRTGDNEQFF.

This chain connects TRBV5-4 to TRBJ2-2; D is uncertain. Trimming stripped 6 bases from V and 1 base from J, with 7 bases between. Germline V lookup: CDR1 SGHNT, CDR2 YYREEE (reference sequence). The CDR3 is 13 residues long. The CDR3 is CASTNKNTGELFF. In DNA form, the CDR3 reads TGTGCCAGCACCAACAAGAACACCGGGGAGCTGTTTTTT. The full variable domain, in which reference TRBV5-4 and TRBJ2-2 provide the parts outside the CDR3, is ETGVTQSPTHLIKTRGQQVTLRCSSQSGHNTVSWYQQALGQGPQFIFQYYREEENGRGNFPPRFSGLQFPNYSSELNVNALELDDSALYLCASTNKNTGELFFGEGSRLTVL.

Here the CDR3 DNA reads TGTGCCAGCAGCTCGGTGACTAGTGACTCCTACAATGAGCAGTTCTTC. It yields the protein CASSSVTSDSYNEQFF. This chain uses TRBV5-4 with TRBJ2-1, with a weak D call TRBD2 (6 bases). V lost 3 bases and J lost 0, with 13 bases in between. The germline V gene has CDR1 SGHNT and CDR2 YYREEE (reference sequence). This CDR3 comprises 16 residues.

The rearrangement links TRBV4-1 to TRBJ1-3; perhaps TRBD1 as D (5 bases). Between the trimmed V and J ends, which lost 4 bases and 0 bases, there was a span of 16 bases. The CDR3 has 17 amino acids. Per the germline V gene, CDR1 is MGHRA and CDR2 is YSYEKL. For the CDR3, the DNA is TGCGCCAGCAGCCCGTTTCTGGGGCAGAACTCTGGAAACACCATATATTTT. Translation gives CASSPFLGQNSGNTIYF.

The chain recombines TRBV19 with TRBJ1-5, with 8 bases that match TRBD1. Germline V gene lookup returns CDR1 LNHDA and CDR2 SQIVND (reference sequence). This CDR3 is built from 15 residues. The CDR3 sequence: CATEITGGWNQPQHF. DNA of the CDR3: TGTGCTACCGAGATAACAGGGGGATGGAATCAGCCCCAGCATTTT.

This chain uses TRBV5-1 with TRBJ1-2; D perhaps matches TRBD1 (5 bases). Trimming removed 0 bases at V and 5 bases at J, with 14 bases between. The V gene's germline CDR1 is SGHRS and CDR2 YFSETQ. The CDR3 length is 15 residues. This CDR3 is CASSLGSGGTYGYTF. The CDR3 nucleotides read TGCGCCAGCAGCTTGGGGTCAGGCGGGACTTATGGCTACACCTTC.

The V call is TRBV27, the J call TRBJ1-1; 9 nucleotides match TRBD1. The CDR3 consists of 15 residues. V shed 5 bases, J shed 6 bases, and the junction held 10 bases outside the gene matches. CDR1 and CDR2 from the germline V gene are MNHEY and SMNVEV (reference sequence). This CDR3 is CASSRQGGAGAEAFF. The CDR3 DNA reads TGTGCCAGCAGTCGACAGGGGGGGGCTGGGGCTGAAGCTTTCTTT.

The chain is built from TRBV5-6 and TRBJ1-1; D is uncertain. The germline CDR1 and CDR2 sequences are SGHDT and YYEEEE. V was trimmed by 0 bases and J by 9 bases, leaving 9 bases between them. This CDR3 contains 12 residues. CDR3 nucleotides: TGTGCCAGCAGCTTGGAGCGGGCGCAAGCTTTCTTT. Amino acid sequence: CASSLERAQAFF.

The chain employs TRBV5-5 and TRBJ2-5; D is possibly TRBD2 (5 bases). This CDR3 spans 13 amino acids. Germline assignment: CDR1 SGHKS and CDR2 YYEKEE (reference sequence). V shed 3 bases and J shed 5 bases, with 11 bases lying between them. For the CDR3, the DNA is TGTGCCAGCAGCTCTAGCCTTGCTGAGACCCAGTACTTC. This translates into CASSSSLAETQYF.

The gene calls are TRBV19 and TRBJ1-2; D gene uncertain. CDR1 is LNHDA and CDR2 is SQIVND in the germline V gene (reference sequence). The length of the CDR3 is 13 residues. V lost 3 bases and J 2 bases, leaving 7 bases between the germline ends. CDR3 in amino acids: CASSISENYGYTF. DNA of the CDR3: TGTGCCAGTAGTATTAGCGAAAACTATGGCTACACCTTC.

The chain is built from TRBV4-3 and TRBJ2-7; 8 bases line up with TRBD1. Germline V lookup: CDR1 LGHNA, CDR2 YSLEER. The CDR3 has 15 amino acids. With 1 base clipped from V and 6 bases from J, the junction kept 8 bases outside the gene matches. The chain's CDR3 is CASSQALNTGGEQYF. As DNA, the CDR3 is TGCGCCAGCAGCCAAGCCTTAAATACAGGGGGCGAGCAGTACTTC.